Listed below are T cell receptor beta chains from one sample, sequenced in a study of spatial heterogeneity in lung cancer. TCRdb recomputed calls from the 5' RACE reads with MiXCR, one row per CDR3 protein. The sample carries roughly 54,000 distinct CDR3 sequences, 6% to 9.5% recorded once. Material: PBMCs, obtained at surgery. These receptors all come from a female donor with early-stage non-small cell lung cancer. CDR3s include the opening cysteine and the closing phenylalanine or tryptophan. Fields, in order: V gene, CDR3 protein.

TRBV10-3 | CAISGGLTDTQYF
TRBV19 | CASSIAPGQDTEAFF
TRBV24-1 | CATSDPGDNEQFF
TRBV4-3 | CASSQEAPPGGSAYEQYF
TRBV7-2 | CASSFGGSSYNEQFF
TRBV19 | CASTGQLGNSNQPQHF
TRBV20-1 | CSARETGQGRGYTF
TRBV6-2/TRBV6-3 | CASSYSAFNEQFF
TRBV7-2 | CASSPFGAEKYF
TRBV7-9 | CASSYRQYNEQFF
TRBV7-2 | CASSSQGGTDTQYF
TRBV15 | CATSRDALQGENTGELFF
TRBV11-2 | CASSLLLLEQFF
TRBV6-2/TRBV6-3 | CASRLSAENYGYTF
TRBV30 | CAWSPEVGSYEQYF
TRBV20-1 | CSARNRAGKNIQYF
TRBV7-6 | CASSLEAGSNTGELFF
TRBV6-5 | CASGQDSGNTIYF
TRBV29-1 | CSAGQTNTEAFF
TRBV10-2 | CASRPSGGALEQYF
TRBV13 | CASSSRTGVQETQYF
TRBV5-6 | CASSLTFWQGVNSPLHF
TRBV3-1 | CASGMTGQFTLHF
TRBV7-2 | CASSLSPPGGGDYEQYF
TRBV2 | CASSDIGGINEQFF
TRBV27 | CASSLVTGTGVQPQHF
TRBV20-1 | CSAPGPEKPEQYF
TRBV9 | CASNRGGYGYTF
TRBV9 | CASSPRGGRATDTQYF
TRBV5-6 | CASSADTGSTNEKLFF
TRBV7-9 | CASSLDGGSYNEQFF
TRBV25-1 | CASSGRDNSGANVLTF
TRBV27 | CASSLGTGMAGELFF
TRBV27 | CASKNPGQGRSNEQFF
TRBV19 | CASSIGDQTTDTQYF
TRBV6-2/TRBV6-3 | CASSYPQRYEQYF
TRBV11-2 | CASSPRQGGSPLHF
TRBV29-1 | CSVDRGSYNEQFF
TRBV27 | CASSSITLDGINYGYTF
TRBV4-2 | CASSQEFRGLDTEAFF